These 26 T cell receptor beta chains were sequenced from one sample in a study of shared clonotypes between healthy human individuals. Generated by immunoSEQ multiplex PCR, the TCRdb table keeps only in-frame clones and is missing some. The table records around 980,000 clones, more than 75% of them present only once. The sequenced sample was memory CD4+ T cells from PBMCs. Subset here: CD45RA-negative fraction. Receptors originate from a man between 18 and 35 years old in good health. Some clones in this sample may be carry-over from other donors' samples.

This chain links TRBV5-1 with TRBJ2-7; 7 nucleotides match TRBD1. The junction had 17 bases not matched to a gene; V was cut back by 4 bases and J by 4 bases. Germline V gives CDR1 SGHRS, CDR2 YFSETQ. CDR3 length equals 17 residues. This chain's CDR3 is CASSAVGTVQATYEQYF. CDR3 bases: TGCGCCAGCAGCGCAGTCGGGACAGTCCAAGCGACATACGAGCAGTACTTC.

J is TRBJ2-2 and V is TRBV11-3, with 8 nucleotides matching TRBD1. Germline V gives CDR1 SGHNT, CDR2 YENEEA. There are 15 residues in the CDR3. V lost 5 bases and J lost 7; bases outside the gene matches: 9. The DNA for the CDR3 is TGTGCCAGCAGCCTGACAGGGGCAGGGAACGGGGAGCTGTTTTTT. It encodes CASSLTGAGNGELFF.

Concerning this clone itself: Other DNA sequences within the sample encode an identical CDR3. The chain joins TRBV7-2 to TRBJ2-1; D may correspond to TRBD1 or TRBD2 (5 bases each). The germline V gene encodes CDR1 SGHTA and CDR2 FQGNSA. This CDR3 comprises 11 residues. The V end was cut by 5 bases, the J end by 8 bases, with 7 bases between. CDR3 DNA: TGTGCCAGCAGCCTGGGGGATGAGCAGTTCTTC. As protein: CASSLGDEQFF.

This clone has a single count. The rearrangement links TRBV27 to TRBJ1-2; 7 bases map to TRBD1. The V and J ends lost 5 bases and 7 bases, in that order; junction bases with no gene match: 13. The CDR3 covers 15 residues. Germline V gene lookup returns CDR1 MNHEY and CDR2 SMNVEV (reference sequence). The CDR3 DNA follows: TGTGCCAGCAGTGCGCGAAGGGGGCGCGATGGTGGCTACACCTTC. Amino acids: CASSARRGRDGGYTF.

The chain couples TRBV2 to TRBJ2-7; 9 bases fit TRBD1. V shed 2 bases, J shed 4 bases, and the junction held 3 bases outside the gene matches. Germline CDR1 SNHLY, CDR2 FYNNEI. This CDR3 contains 14 residues. The CDR3 DNA follows: TGTGCCAGCAGTGAAAGTGGACAGGGGTACGAGCAGTACTTC. This gives the protein CASSESGQGYEQYF. The variable domain in full, completed from reference TRBV2 and TRBJ2-7, reads EPEVTQTPSHQVTQMGQEVILRCVPISNHLYFYWYRQILGQKVEFLVSFYNNEISEKSEIFDDQFSVERPDGSNFTLKIRSTKLEDSAMYFCASSESGQGYEQYFGPGTRLTVT.

The V and J genes are TRBV15 and TRBJ2-5; 8 nucleotides match TRBD2. Germline lookup yields CDR1 LNHNV and CDR2 YYDKDF (reference sequence). Germline trimming cut 4 bases from V and 2 bases from J; bases unmatched to any gene: 9. The CDR3 extends over 16 amino acids. As DNA, the CDR3 is TGTGCCACCAGCAAACGAGGGGGACTAGGGCAAGAGACCCAGTACTTC. It specifies CATSKRGGLGQETQYF.

The genes are TRBV12-2 and TRBJ2-2. TRBV12-2 is assigned pseudogene status. The CDR3 consists of 15 residues. This CDR3 is CASRFRSPSTGELFF. The CDR3 DNA reads as TGTGCAAGTCGCTTCCGATCACCGTCCACCGGGGAGCTGTTTTTT.

The CDR3 DNA reads TGTGCCAGCAGGGGCCGGGCCCCCACAGATACGCAGTATTTT. It translates to CASRGRAPTDTQYF. The gene calls are TRBV6-5 and TRBJ2-3; no clear D gene. V lost 6 bases, J lost 2 bases, and 12 bases lay in between. The CDR3 has 14 amino acids. Germline V lookup: CDR1 MNHEY, CDR2 SVGAGI.

V and J are TRBV5-1 and TRBJ2-5; 8 bases agree with TRBD2. The CDR3 length is 17 residues. The V gene end was trimmed by 6 bases and the J gene end by 5 bases; junction bases not matched to a gene: 18. The germline V gene has CDR1 SGHRS and CDR2 YFSETQ. The CDR3 sequence: CASTTGPPAGDRETQYF. CDR3 nucleotide sequence: TGCGCCAGCACCACGGGCCCCCCAGCGGGAGATCGGGAGACCCAGTACTTC.

The sample holds a few counts of this clone. The same CDR3 arises from other DNA sequences in this sample as well. V usage is TRBV18 and J usage is TRBJ1-2, with D tentatively TRBD1 (6 bases). CDR1 and CDR2 (germline): KGHSH, LQKENI. The CDR3 contains 13 residues. The ends were cut back, 6 bases at V and 3 bases at J, with 11 bases in the middle. CDR3 in amino acids: CASSPEGDYGYTF. The CDR3 coding sequence is TGTGCCAGCTCCCCAGAGGGGGACTATGGCTACACCTTC.

This chain connects TRBV6-5 to TRBJ2-7; tentative D call: TRBD2 (6 bases). CDR3 length: 14 residues. V gave up 5 bases and J gave up 4 bases, with 15 bases separating them. From germline, CDR1 is MNHEY and CDR2 SVGAGI. In DNA form, the CDR3 reads TGTGCCAGCAGTGCCGGGCCTGGGAGGTACGAGCAGTACTTC. This sequence encodes CASSAGPGRYEQYF.

J is TRBJ2-5 and V is TRBV7-2, with D perhaps TRBD2 (6 bases). The germline V gene has CDR1 SGHTA and CDR2 FQGNSA. Trimming took off 5 bases at V and 1 base at J, with 14 bases between the two ends. CDR3 size: 15 residues. The CDR3 is CASSVGGVGQETQYF. The CDR3 nucleotides are TGTGCCAGCAGCGTAGGAGGGGTAGGCCAAGAGACCCAGTACTTC.

V usage is TRBV5-1 and J usage is TRBJ2-1; possibly TRBD1 for D (5 bases). V was shortened by 8 bases and J by 2 bases, with 14 bases between the two germline ends. This CDR3 region has 14 residues. Germline values: CDR1 SGHRS, CDR2 YFSETQ. The CDR3 nucleotides are TGCGCCAGTTTCCAGGGTTGGCCCTACAATGAGCAGTTCTTC. It codes for CASFQGWPYNEQFF. The variable domain in full, with the rest retrieved from reference TRBV5-1 and TRBJ2-1, is KAGVTQTPRYLIKTRGQQVTLSCSPISGHRSVSWYQQTPGQGLQFLFEYFSETQRNKGNFPGRFSGRQFSNSRSEMNVSTLELGDSALYLCASFQGWPYNEQFFGPGTRLTVL.

The V gene is TRBV10-3, the J gene TRBJ2-5, with TRBD2 matching over 13 bases. Trimming removed 2 bases from V and 1 base from J; junction bases left unmatched: 10. Germline assignment: CDR1 ENHRY and CDR2 SYGVKD. The CDR3 totals 19 residues. CDR3 sequence reads: CAISEPAGLAGDLQETQYF. CDR3 DNA: TGTGCCATCAGTGAGCCTGCTGGACTAGCGGGAGACCTCCAAGAGACCCAGTACTTC.

This clone appeared a few times. The genes are TRBV4-2 and TRBJ2-5; 7 positions agree with TRBD2. CDR1 and CDR2 from the germline V gene are LGHNA and YNFKEQ. The V segment lost 1 base and the J segment 4 bases; nucleotides outside the gene matches: 12. The CDR3 has 17 amino acids. CDR3: CASSQGGGGSSGETQYF. The CDR3 region has the DNA TGTGCCAGCAGCCAAGGGGGGGGTGGCTCCAGTGGAGAGACCCAGTACTTC.

The chain employs TRBV7-2 and TRBJ2-1; the D is unclear. The CDR3 extends over 11 amino acids. Germline V gives CDR1 SGHTA, CDR2 FQGNSA. V lost 5 bases and J 7 bases, leaving 6 bases between the germline ends. The CDR3 nucleotides are TGTGCCAGCAGCGCGAGGAATGAGCAGTTCTTC. Residues: CASSARNEQFF.

This chain connects TRBV6-5 to TRBJ1-2; 10 bases line up with TRBD1. The CDR3 is 14 amino acids. V shed 6 bases and J 8 bases; nucleotides not matched to a gene: 9. Germline V lookup: CDR1 MNHEY, CDR2 SVGAGI. The CDR3 sequence is CASSFRQGALGYTF. The CDR3, as DNA: TGTGCCAGCAGCTTCAGACAGGGGGCGCTGGGCTACACCTTC.

The chain employs TRBV28 and TRBJ2-5; 8 bases fit TRBD2. J lost 7 bases, V lost 5 bases, and 12 bases had no gene match. CDR3 length: 15 residues. In germline, CDR1 is MDHEN, CDR2 SYDVKM. The CDR3 region has the DNA TGTGCCAGCAGTCAGACCGGGACTAGGTCAGCGACCCAGTACTTC. Protein: CASSQTGTRSATQYF.

The chain's CDR3 is CASSLAQGARETQYF. The CDR3, as DNA: TGTGCCAGCAGCTTGGCACAGGGGGCGAGAGAGACCCAGTACTTC. The chain uses TRBV5-4 and TRBJ2-5; 9 bases match TRBD1. The trim removed 0 bases at V and 4 bases at J, leaving 4 bases unmatched. CDR3 length: 15 amino acids. CDR1 and CDR2 (germline): SGHNT, YYREEE (reference sequence).

This rearrangement joins TRBV10-2 to TRBJ1-5; tentative D call: TRBD1 (5 bases). Germline V gene lookup returns CDR1 WSHSY and CDR2 SAAADI. Trimming stripped 5 bases from V and 4 bases from J, with 9 bases between. This CDR3 has 13 residues. CDR3 sequence: CASSPGRNQPQHF. CDR3 DNA: TGCGCCAGCAGTCCGGGACGGAATCAGCCCCAGCATTTT.

The rearrangement uses TRBV5-4 and TRBJ2-7; D is perhaps TRBD2 (5 bases). The ends were cut back, 3 bases at V and 9 bases at J, with 16 bases in the middle. The CDR3 spans 13 residues. In germline, CDR1 is SGHNT, CDR2 YYREEE (reference sequence). The CDR3 reads CASSSAGVLGQYF. The DNA of the CDR3 is TGTGCCAGCAGCTCGGCGGGTGTCCTAGGGCAGTACTTC.

In the case of this clone: The same CDR3 can be traced to other DNA sequences in this sample. The chain couples TRBV29-1 to TRBJ2-3; TRBD1 matches at 7 bases. Germline lookup yields CDR1 SQVTM and CDR2 ANQGSEA. This CDR3 comprises 13 residues. V lost 3 bases and J lost 1; bases outside the gene matches: 1. The CDR3 loop is CSVDQGGTDTQYF. The CDR3 DNA reads as TGCAGCGTTGATCAGGGGGGCACAGATACGCAGTATTTT.

V and J are TRBV19 and TRBJ1-2, with D uncertain. The germline V and J ends were trimmed by 4 bases and 7 bases, with 16 bases remaining between them. Germline CDR1 LNHDA, CDR2 SQIVND (reference sequence). The CDR3 spans 14 residues. The CDR3 DNA reads TGTGCCAGTAGTAATAATCGGGAGGGATCTGGCTACACCTTC. Its translation: CASSNNREGSGYTF. The entire variable domain, with the rest obtained from reference TRBV19 and TRBJ1-2, is as follows: DGGITQSPKYLFRKEGQNVTLSCEQNLNHDAMYWYRQDPGQGLRLIYYSQIVNDFQKGDIAEGYSVSREKKESFPLTVTSAQKNPTAFYLCASSNNREGSGYTFGSGTRLTVV.

The chain is built from TRBV28 and TRBJ1-3; D remains unclear. V lost 6 bases, J lost 4 bases, and 10 bases lay in between. CDR1 MDHEN and CDR2 SYDVKM come from the germline V gene. This CDR3 spans 13 amino acids. In DNA form, the CDR3 reads TGTGCCAGCAGAATAACGTTCGGAAACACCATATATTTT. Translation: CASRITFGNTIYF.

The table lists this clone with a few counts. CDR3 DNA: TGTGCCAGCAAACAGGGGTACTCCTACGAGCAGTACTTC. It yields the protein CASKQGYSYEQYF. The chain carries TRBV6-1 and TRBJ2-7, with 7 bases matching TRBD1. This CDR3 is 13 amino acids long. J lost 0 bases, V lost 7 bases, and 3 bases had no gene match. The germline V gene encodes CDR1 MNHNS and CDR2 SASEGT.

The chain uses TRBV28 and TRBJ1-1, with 7 bases fitting TRBD1. The V gene end was trimmed by 2 bases and the J gene end by 2 bases; junction bases not matched to a gene: 5. The CDR3 loop spans 15 amino acids. In germline, CDR1 is MDHEN, CDR2 SYDVKM. The CDR3 DNA reads TGTGCCAGCAGTTTAAGAGTAGGGGGCAACACTGAAGCTTTCTTT. The encoded protein is CASSLRVGGNTEAFF.